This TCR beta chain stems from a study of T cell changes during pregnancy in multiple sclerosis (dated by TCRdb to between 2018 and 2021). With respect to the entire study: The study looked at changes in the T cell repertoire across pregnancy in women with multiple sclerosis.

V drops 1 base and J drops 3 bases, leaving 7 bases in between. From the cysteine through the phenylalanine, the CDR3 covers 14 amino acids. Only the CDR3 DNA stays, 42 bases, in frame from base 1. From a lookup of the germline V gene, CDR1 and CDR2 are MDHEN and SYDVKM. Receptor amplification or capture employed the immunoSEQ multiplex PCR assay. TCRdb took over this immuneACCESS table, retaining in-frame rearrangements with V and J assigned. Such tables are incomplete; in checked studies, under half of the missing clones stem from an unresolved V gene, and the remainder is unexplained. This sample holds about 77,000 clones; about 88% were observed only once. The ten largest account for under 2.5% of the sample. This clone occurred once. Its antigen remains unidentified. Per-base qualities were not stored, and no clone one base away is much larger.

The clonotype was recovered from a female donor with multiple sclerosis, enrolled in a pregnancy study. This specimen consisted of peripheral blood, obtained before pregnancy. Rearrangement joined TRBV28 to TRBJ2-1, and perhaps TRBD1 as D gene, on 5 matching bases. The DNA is TGTGCCAGCAGTTTATCAGGGATCTACAATGAGCAGTTCTTC. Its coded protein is CASSLSGIYNEQFF.